A selection of T cell receptor beta chains follows, all from one sample in a study of T-cell memory formation after mild COVID-19. TCRdb called the 5' RACE reads again in MiXCR, with one record for every CDR3 protein. The profile shows 470,000 or so distinct CDR3 sequences, approximately 19% of them singletons. The sequencing input was PBMCs or a T cell subset sorted from them (not recorded which). All receptors derive from a man aged 18 to 30 who had mild COVID-19 (a few samples of this study predate the infection). Cell type and time point are not known. The conserved cysteine and the conserved F or W are not part of the CDR3 here. D genes are given only for firm matches. Part of the rows lack a size; the others show once, few, many or a class for expanded clones.

clone size,D gene,V gene,CDR3 protein
many,.,TRBV7-2,ASSFRRGPEQF
few,TRBD1,TRBV20-1,SARDQGAVYEQY
many,TRBD1,TRBV5-1,ASSLDGLGGDEQF
few,.,TRBV6-5,ASSYAWETGNTIY
few,.,TRBV28,ASSFQGLNQPQH
.,TRBD2,TRBV6-5,ASTPAGDWNEQF
.,TRBD2,TRBV7-8,ASSNSGSTGELF
.,.,TRBV9,ASSAYFGNTIY
few,TRBD1,TRBV16,ASMPRGRGDRAHEQY
few,.,TRBV3-2,ASSQERAGGNTIY